These T cell receptor beta chains were read from a single sample in a study of cytomegalovirus exposure and HLA in healthy donors. Sequenced by immunoSEQ multiplex PCR; TCRdb stores in-frame clones only, minus some. The sample lists fewer than 100,000 clones; roughly 73% were seen once. Sequencing input: PBMCs. The receptors derive from a woman aged 35 to 49 in good health and CMV-seronegative. CDR3s include the opening cysteine and the closing phenylalanine or tryptophan. The D gene is left open where the match is weak. Rows may omit the clone size; those that give it use once, few, many or a size class.

CDR3 DNA | CDR3 protein | D gene | V gene | clone size | J gene
TGCGCCAGCAGCCAAGATGAGGAAAAACTGTTTTTT | CASSQDEEKLFF | . | TRBV4-1 | . | TRBJ1-4
TGTGCCAGTTCCGGACAGAAGGATTCTAACTATGGCTACACCTTC | CASSGQKDSNYGYTF | . | TRBV18 | . | TRBJ1-2
TGTGCCACCAGCAGATCATCCCGGGAGCAGCCCCAGCATTTT | CATSRSSREQPQHF | . | TRBV15 | . | TRBJ1-5
TGTGCCAGCAGCCCAGACAGGGGTAATGAAAAACTGTTTTTT | CASSPDRGNEKLFF | TRBD1 | TRBV7-2 | . | TRBJ1-4
TGTGCCAGCACATACAGAGACACAGATACGCAGTATTTT | CASTYRDTDTQYF | . | TRBV6-5 | . | TRBJ2-3
TGCGCCAGCAGCTTGATGGTAGCTACCTACGAGCAGTACTTC | CASSLMVATYEQYF | . | TRBV5-1 | few | TRBJ2-7
TGTGCCAGCAGCTCGCGACAGGGGGCGAGAACTGAAGCTTTCTTT | CASSSRQGARTEAFF | TRBD1 | TRBV7-2 | . | TRBJ1-1
TGTGCCACCAGCAGGGCGGGAGGACAGAAACAAGAGACCCAGTACTTC | CATSRAGGQKQETQYF | TRBD2 | TRBV15 | . | TRBJ2-5
TGTGCCAGCAGTGGGGAGACGAACACCGGGGAGCTGTTTTTT | CASSGETNTGELFF | . | TRBV6-4 | few | TRBJ2-2
TGTGCCAGCAGCCCGCGACAGGGGGATCAGACCCAGTACTTC | CASSPRQGDQTQYF | TRBD1 | TRBV7-9 | . | TRBJ2-5
TGCGCCAGCAGCTTGGACCGGAATGAGCAGTTCTTC | CASSLDRNEQFF | . | TRBV5-1 | . | TRBJ2-1
TGTGCCATTACACCGGGACAGGGATCCTCTGGGGCCAACGTCCTGACTTTC | CAITPGQGSSGANVLTF | TRBD1 | TRBV10-3 | . | TRBJ2-6
TGTGCCAGTAGCGACAGGGGTAATTGGAACACTGAAGCTTTCTTT | CASSDRGNWNTEAFF | TRBD1 | TRBV19 | once | TRBJ1-1
TGTGCCAGCAGTTCGGGAGGTTGGGGAGAGACCCAGTACTTC | CASSSGGWGETQYF | TRBD2 | TRBV27 | . | TRBJ2-5
TGTGCCAGCAGTTTTCGAGGTCTCGGTGAGCAGTTCTTC | CASSFRGLGEQFF | . | TRBV27 | . | TRBJ2-1
TGTGCCAGCAGCGTCGGAGGTGGCACAGATACGCAGTATTTT | CASSVGGGTDTQYF | . | TRBV5-4 | . | TRBJ2-3
TGTGCCAGCAGTTCCTCGGGGACACAATCCTACGAGCAGTACTTC | CASSSSGTQSYEQYF | . | TRBV6-5 | few | TRBJ2-7
TGTGCCAGCTCACCCCTACAGGGAACCCAGCCCCAGCATTTT | CASSPLQGTQPQHF | . | TRBV18 | . | TRBJ1-5
TGTGCCAGTAGTATTATTTCGGGGGACACCGGGGAGCTGTTTTTT | CASSIISGDTGELFF | . | TRBV19 | . | TRBJ2-2
TGTGCCAGCAGTTGGCGGGGAACCCACGAGCAGTACTTC | CASSWRGTHEQYF | . | TRBV27 | . | TRBJ2-7
TGTGCCAGCGCGCTACAGCCGATCTCCTACGAGCAGTACTTC | CASALQPISYEQYF | . | TRBV6-5 | . | TRBJ2-7
TGTGCCAGCAGCGGGACAGCCCGGCACTATGGCTACACCTTC | CASSGTARHYGYTF | TRBD1 | TRBV2 | . | TRBJ1-2